This TCR beta chain was captured in a study of cytomegalovirus exposure and HLA in healthy donors. Study at large: Across under 450 genotyped donors, about 80% landed in the Caucasian-associated ancestry cluster.

The PCR had 60 Vbeta and 13 Jbeta primers. Sequencing was performed with immunoSEQ multiplex PCR; in TCRdb, only in-frame clones are kept and a portion is missing. The table includes tens of thousands of clones, about three quarters detected once. Germline V CDR1 and CDR2: LNHNV, YYDKDF (reference sequence). V was cut by 5 bases and J by 4 bases, with 20 bases left in between. The CDR3 is 16 amino acids. Study observations and caveats: Most of the TCR beta V segments (in an earlier analysis) were productive either about 87% or about 30% of the time. Within the data, a cluster of highly shared sequence variants was likely a sequencing artifact. According to the study, 160 or so TCR beta chains were cytomegalovirus-associated.

Note on this clone: The target antigen is unknown.

The sequenced sample was PBMCs. The rearrangement joins TRBV15 to TRBJ2-5; a possible D gene is TRBD2 (6 bases). The TCR sequence derives from a woman aged 25-40 years in good health and CMV-seropositive. CDR3 loop: CATSEAGWGVVETQYF. The CDR3 bases are TGTGCCACCAGCGAGGCGGGGTGGGGGGTTGTAGAGACCCAGTACTTC. The full variable domain, completed using reference TRBV15 and TRBJ2-5, is DAMVIQNPRYQVTQFGKPVTLSCSQTLNHNVMYWYQQKSSQAPKLLFHYYDKDFNNEADTPDNFQSRRPNTSFCFLDIRSPGLGDTAMYLCATSEAGWGVVETQYFGPGTRLLVL.